These T cell receptor beta chains were read from a single sample in a study of cytomegalovirus exposure and HLA in healthy donors. Profiling relied on immunoSEQ multiplex PCR, and the TCRdb table lists in-frame clones only, not all of them. The sample has some 150,000 clones, 80% seen once. The sample consisted of PBMCs. The receptors stem from a woman between 45 and 60 years old in good health and CMV-seronegative. CDR3s include the opening cysteine and the closing phenylalanine or tryptophan. D genes are given only for firm matches. Clone size is not always given. Where it is, it says once, few, many or a class for expanded clones.

V	D	size	length	J	DNA	CDR3
TRBV2	NA	NA	13	TRBJ1-2	TGTGCCAGCAGTGTACAGCCGAACTATGGCTACACCTTC	CASSVQPNYGYTF
TRBV6-5	NA	many	14	TRBJ1-4	TGTGCCAGCAGTTCGGTCATAACTAATGAAAAACTGTTTTTT	CASSSVITNEKLFF
TRBV27	NA	NA	16	TRBJ1-2	TGTGCCAGCAGCCGGCTACGAAATAGCTGGAGCTATGGCTACACCTTC	CASSRLRNSWSYGYTF
TRBV20-1	NA	NA	11	TRBJ1-1	TGCAGTCGAGCCTCCAACACTGAAGCTTTCTTT	CSRASNTEAFF
TRBV19	NA	NA	13	TRBJ1-1	TGTGCCAGTAGGGACACCTTGAACACTGAAGCTTTCTTT	CASRDTLNTEAFF
TRBV7-2	NA	NA	14	TRBJ2-5	TGTGCCAGCAGCCTCACTAGTACCCAAGAGACCCAGTACTTC	CASSLTSTQETQYF
TRBV27	TRBD2	NA	14	TRBJ2-1	TGTGCCAGCAGTTTAGGGACTAGCGGTAATGAGCAGTTCTTC	CASSLGTSGNEQFF
TRBV30	NA	NA	13	TRBJ1-3	TGTGCCTGGACCTGGGGCACTGGAAACACCATATATTTT	CAWTWGTGNTIYF
TRBV5-1	TRBD1	NA	16	TRBJ1-1	TGCGCCAGCAGCGTTGGACAGGGGACGGTGAACACTGAAGCTTTCTTT	CASSVGQGTVNTEAFF
TRBV27	NA	NA	11	TRBJ2-1	TGTGCCAGCACCCACGAGCGGGAGCAGTTCTTC	CASTHEREQFF
TRBV30	NA	NA	14	TRBJ2-5	TGTGCCTGGCTTGGGAAGGGGCCTGGTGAGACCCAGTACTTC	CAWLGKGPGETQYF
TRBV7-2	TRBD1	NA	14	TRBJ1-2	TGTGCCAGCAGCCGGGGGGACAGGGTATTGGGCTACACCTTC	CASSRGDRVLGYTF
TRBV28	TRBD2	NA	14	TRBJ2-7	TGTGCCCCTAAGGGAGGGTCCCCAACCTACGAGCAGTACTTC	CAPKGGSPTYEQYF
TRBV28	TRBD1	NA	15	TRBJ1-1	TGTGCCAGCAACGGTCAGGGGGCGGGGAACACTGAAGCTTTCTTT	CASNGQGAGNTEAFF
TRBV4-1	TRBD1	NA	20	TRBJ1-1	TGCGCCAGCAGCCAAGTTTGGGCCGGGACAGGGGGCGGAGGACGCACTGAAGCTTTCTTT	CASSQVWAGTGGGGRTEAFF
TRBV27	NA	NA	15	TRBJ1-5	TGTGCCAGCAGTTTGGGGGGGTTTAGCAATCAGCCCCAGCATTTT	CASSLGGFSNQPQHF
TRBV28	NA	NA	14	TRBJ1-1	TGTGCCAGCAGTTTATTGGTCAGGAACACTGAAGCTTTCTTT	CASSLLVRNTEAFF
TRBV19	TRBD2	NA	16	TRBJ2-1	TGTGCCAGTAGTATCCTTCGACTAGCGGGAGGCGATGAGCAGTTCTTC	CASSILRLAGGDEQFF
TRBV11-3	NA	NA	13	TRBJ1-1	TGTGCCAGCAGCTCTATGGTGGGCCGTGAAGCTTTCTTT	CASSSMVGREAFF
TRBV28	TRBD2	NA	14	TRBJ2-5	TGTGCCAGCAATCCAAGCGGGGGGCAAGAGACCCAGTACTTC	CASNPSGGQETQYF
TRBV7-2	TRBD1	NA	15	TRBJ1-1	TGTGCCAGCAGCTCCTTTAGACAGGGGGGCACTGAAGCTTTCTTT	CASSSFRQGGTEAFF
TRBV6-5	NA	NA	13	TRBJ1-2	TGTGCCAGCAGTTACTCGACGCGGTATGGCTACACCTTC	CASSYSTRYGYTF
TRBV9	TRBD2	NA	16	TRBJ2-7	TGTGCCAGCAGCCCGGTGGGGACTAGCGGGAGTCGCGAGCAGTACTTC	CASSPVGTSGSREQYF
TRBV5-1	NA	once	13	TRBJ2-7	TGCGCCAGCAGCTTAAACAGGGCACTCGAGCAGTACTTC	CASSLNRALEQYF
TRBV4-3	NA	NA	15	TRBJ1-2	TGCGCCAGCAGCCAAGATAGCGGCCAGTCCTATGGCTACACCTTC	CASSQDSGQSYGYTF
TRBV28	TRBD1	few	14	TRBJ1-4	TGTGCCGCAACAGGGGTTGCAACTAATGAAAAACTGTTTTTT	CAATGVATNEKLFF
TRBV18	NA	few	16	TRBJ2-5	TGTGCCAGCTCACCTTTGGGGGGTGTAGCGATTGAGACCCAGTACTTC	CASSPLGGVAIETQYF
TRBV5-1	NA	NA	14	TRBJ2-1	TGCGCCAGCAGCTTGGATACTAGCATCGATGAGCAGTTCTTC	CASSLDTSIDEQFF
TRBV27	TRBD2	NA	14	TRBJ2-5	TGTGCCAGCAGTGGGTCGTCAGGCGGGGGGACCCAGTACTTC	CASSGSSGGGTQYF
TRBV28	NA	NA	13	TRBJ1-5	TGTGCCAGCGGTGGGGGGACCAATCAGCCCCAGCATTTT	CASGGGTNQPQHF
TRBV28	NA	NA	14	TRBJ1-1	TGTGCCAGCAGTCCACGGACAAGGGGCACTGAAGCTTTCTTT	CASSPRTRGTEAFF
TRBV7-2	TRBD1	NA	15	TRBJ1-5	TGTGCCAGCAGCTTAAGACAGGGCGTCAATCAGCCCCAGCATTTT	CASSLRQGVNQPQHF
TRBV2	NA	NA	12	TRBJ1-2	TGTGCCAGCAGTGCGGAGAGCTATGGCTACACCTTC	CASSAESYGYTF
TRBV12-5	NA	few	13	TRBJ1-1	TGTGCTAGTGGTTTGGACAGCTACACTGAAGCTTTCTTT	CASGLDSYTEAFF
TRBV27	NA	once	12	TRBJ2-3	TGTGCCAGCAGCAAGGGACTTAATACGCAGTATTTT	CASSKGLNTQYF
TRBV5-1	TRBD2	NA	17	TRBJ2-7	TGCGCCAGCAGCACCGCTGGACTAGCGCTAAGCTCCTACGAGCAGTACTTC	CASSTAGLALSSYEQYF
TRBV19	NA	NA	12	TRBJ2-7	TGTGCCAGTACTGACAGATCCTACGAGCAGTACTTC	CASTDRSYEQYF
TRBV28	NA	NA	14	TRBJ1-4	TGTGCCAGCAGCCACCGGACAGAGAATGAAAAACTGTTTTTT	CASSHRTENEKLFF
TRBV10-3	TRBD1	NA	13	TRBJ2-7	TGTGCCACGTCCGGGACAGGGGTCTACGAGCAGTACTTC	CATSGTGVYEQYF
TRBV5-1	TRBD1	once	15	TRBJ1-4	TGCGCCAGCAGCTTGGGACGACAGGGGAATGAAAAACTGTTTTTT	CASSLGRQGNEKLFF
TRBV4-3	NA	NA	14	TRBJ2-1	TGCGCCAGCAGCCAAGAGGGGGGGGCCAATGAGCAGTTCTTC	CASSQEGGANEQFF
TRBV7-8	TRBD1	NA	16	TRBJ1-5	TGTGCCAGCAGCTTAGGAGGCAGGGGGCGGGGTCAGCCCCAGCATTTT	CASSLGGRGRGQPQHF
TRBV4-3	TRBD2	few	13	TRBJ2-3	TGCGCCAGCAGAGGACTAGACCCGGATACGCAGTATTTT	CASRGLDPDTQYF
TRBV27	TRBD1	NA	14	TRBJ1-4	TGTGCCAGCAGCGAAGGACAGGGCGGTGAAAAACTGTTTTTT	CASSEGQGGEKLFF